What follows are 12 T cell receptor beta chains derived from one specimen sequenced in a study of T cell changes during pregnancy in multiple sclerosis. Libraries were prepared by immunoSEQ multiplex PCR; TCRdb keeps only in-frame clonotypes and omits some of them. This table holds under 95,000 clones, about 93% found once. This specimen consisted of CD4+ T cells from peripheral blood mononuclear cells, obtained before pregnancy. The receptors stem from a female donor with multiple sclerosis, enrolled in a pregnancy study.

CDR3 sequence reads: CASSLGPPGGGNYGYTF. In DNA, the CDR3 is TGTGCCAGCAGCTTAGGGCCTCCAGGGGGCGGTAACTATGGCTACACCTTC. The rearrangement joins TRBV7-2 to TRBJ1-2; 8 bases match TRBD1. This CDR3 is 17 amino acids long. With V trimmed by 1 base and J by 1 base, 8 bases remained unmatched. CDR1 SGHTA and CDR2 FQGNSA come from the germline V gene.

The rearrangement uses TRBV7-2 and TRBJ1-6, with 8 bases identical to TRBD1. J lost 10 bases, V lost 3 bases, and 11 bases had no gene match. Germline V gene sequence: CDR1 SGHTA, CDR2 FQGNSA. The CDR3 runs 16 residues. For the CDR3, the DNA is TGTGCCAGCAGCTTCGCGGGACAGGCGGCGGGATCACCCCTCCACTTT. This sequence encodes CASSFAGQAAGSPLHF. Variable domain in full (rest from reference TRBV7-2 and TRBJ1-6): GAGVSQSPSNKVTEKGKDVELRCDPISGHTALYWYRQSLGQGLEFLIYFQGNSAPDKSGLPSDRFSAERTGGSVSTLTIQRTQQEDSAVYLCASSFAGQAAGSPLHFGNGTRLTVT.

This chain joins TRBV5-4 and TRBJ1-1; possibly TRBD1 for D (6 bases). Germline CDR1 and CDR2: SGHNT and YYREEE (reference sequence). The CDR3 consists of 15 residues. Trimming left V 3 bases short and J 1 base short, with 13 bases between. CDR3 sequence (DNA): TGTGCCAGCAGCTCCAGGGGTTACGGGAACACTGAAGCTTTCTTT. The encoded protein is CASSSRGYGNTEAFF.

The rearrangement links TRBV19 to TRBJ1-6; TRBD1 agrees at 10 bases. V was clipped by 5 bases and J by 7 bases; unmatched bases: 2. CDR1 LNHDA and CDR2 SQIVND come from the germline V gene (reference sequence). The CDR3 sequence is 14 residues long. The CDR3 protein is CASSPDRGNSPLHF. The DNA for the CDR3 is TGTGCCAGTAGTCCGGACAGGGGGAATTCACCCCTCCACTTT.

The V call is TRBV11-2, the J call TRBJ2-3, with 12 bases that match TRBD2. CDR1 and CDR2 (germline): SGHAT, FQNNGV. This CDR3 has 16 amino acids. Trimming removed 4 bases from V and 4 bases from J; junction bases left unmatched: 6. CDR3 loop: CASSSGLAGLSDTQYF. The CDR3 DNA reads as TGTGCCAGCAGCTCTGGACTAGCGGGGCTCTCAGATACGCAGTATTTT.

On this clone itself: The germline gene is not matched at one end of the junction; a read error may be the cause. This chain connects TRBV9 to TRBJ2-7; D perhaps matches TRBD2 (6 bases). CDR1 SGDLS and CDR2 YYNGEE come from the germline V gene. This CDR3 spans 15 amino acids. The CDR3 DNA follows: TGTGCCAGCAGCGTTACCGGGACTCCCTCCAACGAGCAGTACTTC. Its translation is CASSVTGTPSNEQYF.

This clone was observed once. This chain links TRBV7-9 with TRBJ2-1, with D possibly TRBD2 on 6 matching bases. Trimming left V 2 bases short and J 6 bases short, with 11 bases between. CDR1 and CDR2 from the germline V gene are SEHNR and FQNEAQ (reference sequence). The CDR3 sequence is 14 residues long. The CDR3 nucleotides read TGTGCCAGCAGCTTATCGGGAGTAACCAATGAGCAGTTCTTC. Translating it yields CASSLSGVTNEQFF. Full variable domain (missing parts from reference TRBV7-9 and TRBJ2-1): DTGVSQNPRHKITKRGQNVTFRCDPISEHNRLYWYRQTLGQGPEFLTYFQNEAQLEKSRLLSDRFSAERPKGSFSTLEIQRTEQGDSAMYLCASSLSGVTNEQFFGPGTRLTVL.

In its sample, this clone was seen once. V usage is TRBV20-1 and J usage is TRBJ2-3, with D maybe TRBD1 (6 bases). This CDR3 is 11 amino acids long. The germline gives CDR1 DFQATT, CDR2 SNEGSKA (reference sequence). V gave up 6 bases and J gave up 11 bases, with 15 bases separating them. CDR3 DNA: TGCAGTGCAGAACAGGGTATGAAGCAGTATTTT. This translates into CSAEQGMKQYF.

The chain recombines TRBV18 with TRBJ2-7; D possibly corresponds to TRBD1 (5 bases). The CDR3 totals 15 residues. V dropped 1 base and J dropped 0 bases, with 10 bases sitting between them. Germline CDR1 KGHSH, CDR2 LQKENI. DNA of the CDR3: TGTGCCAGCTCACCACGCTTCGACAGCTCCTACGAGCAGTACTTC. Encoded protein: CASSPRFDSSYEQYF.

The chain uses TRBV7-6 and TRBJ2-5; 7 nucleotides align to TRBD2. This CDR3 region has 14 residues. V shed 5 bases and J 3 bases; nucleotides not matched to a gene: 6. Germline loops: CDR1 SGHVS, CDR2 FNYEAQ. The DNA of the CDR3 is TGTGCCAGCAGCCCAACCGGGGGGAAAGAGACCCAGTACTTC. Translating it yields CASSPTGGKETQYF. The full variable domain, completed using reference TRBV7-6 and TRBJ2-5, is GAGVSQSPRYKVTKRGQDVALRCDPISGHVSLYWYRQALGQGPEFLTYFNYEAQQDKSGLPNDRFSAERPEGSISTLTIQRTEQRDSAMYRCASSPTGGKETQYFGPGTRLLVL.

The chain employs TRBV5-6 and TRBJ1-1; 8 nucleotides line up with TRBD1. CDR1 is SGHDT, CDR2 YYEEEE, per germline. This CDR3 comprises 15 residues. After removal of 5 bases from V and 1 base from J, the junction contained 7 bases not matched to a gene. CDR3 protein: CASRKRTGRNTEAFF. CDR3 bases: TGTGCCAGCAGAAAAAGGACAGGGAGGAACACTGAAGCTTTCTTT.

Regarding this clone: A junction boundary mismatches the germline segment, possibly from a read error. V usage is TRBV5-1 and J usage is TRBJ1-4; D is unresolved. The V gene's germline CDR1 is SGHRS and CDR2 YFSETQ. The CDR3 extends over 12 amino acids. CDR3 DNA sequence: TGCGCCAGCAGCTTCGACGGGATTCGTGAGATTTTT. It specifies CASSFDGIREIF.